This T cell receptor beta chain was sequenced during a study of blood T cell repertoires in COVID-19. J lost 5 bases, V lost 1 base, and 5 bases had no gene match. The CDR3 contains 17 residues. Germline V lookup: CDR1 SGHDN, CDR2 FVKESK. Original processing methods: Reference gene primers were amplified, and this amplification served to estimate nucleated cell counts. Sequencing was performed with immunoSEQ multiplex PCR; in TCRdb, only in-frame clones are kept and a portion is missing. V, J and clone size reflect that table, while D and trimming were determined from the DNA. The sample holds approximately 200,000 clones, more than 70% seen once.

The sequencing input was PBMCs or T cells enriched from blood (not recorded which). V is TRBV14 and J is TRBJ2-1; TRBD2 matches 13 bases. This sequence was found in a woman in her forties with acute COVID-19. The CDR3 nucleotides read TGTGCCAGCAGCCAAGTATTCGGACTAGCGGGGGACAATGAGCAGTTCTTC. It encodes CASSQVFGLAGDNEQFF.